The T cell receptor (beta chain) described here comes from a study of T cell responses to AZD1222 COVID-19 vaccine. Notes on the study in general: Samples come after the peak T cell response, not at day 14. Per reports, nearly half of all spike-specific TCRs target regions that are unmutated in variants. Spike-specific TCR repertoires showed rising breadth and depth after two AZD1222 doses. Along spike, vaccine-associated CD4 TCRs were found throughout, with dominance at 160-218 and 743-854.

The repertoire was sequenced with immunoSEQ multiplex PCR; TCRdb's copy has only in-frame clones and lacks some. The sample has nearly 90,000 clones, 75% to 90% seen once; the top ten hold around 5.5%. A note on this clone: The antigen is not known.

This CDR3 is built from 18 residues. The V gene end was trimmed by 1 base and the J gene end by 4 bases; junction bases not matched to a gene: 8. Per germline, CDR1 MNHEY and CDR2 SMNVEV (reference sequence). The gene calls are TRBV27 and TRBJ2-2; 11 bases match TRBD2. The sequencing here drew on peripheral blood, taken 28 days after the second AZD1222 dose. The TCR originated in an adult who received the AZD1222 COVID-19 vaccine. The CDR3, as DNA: TGTGCCAGCAGTTTATGGGCTAGCGGGGGGCAAATCACCGGGGAGCTGTTTTTT. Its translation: CASSLWASGGQITGELFF.